These T cell receptor beta chains were read from a single sample in a study of lymphopenia after photon versus proton radiotherapy. Here immunoSEQ multiplex PCR was the method, and the copy in TCRdb shows in-frame clones only, minus some. The repertoire holds 65,000 to 90,000 clones, with roughly 90% as singletons. Sequences were derived from peripheral blood, sampled from a patient treated with photon-based radiotherapy. The receptor set was obtained from a woman aged 40 to 50 with cholangiocarcinoma. Both conserved end residues are part of each CDR3.

j_gene | v_gene | CDR3aa
TRBJ1-6 | TRBV7-2 | CASSSGTDNSPLHF
TRBJ2-1 | TRBV28 | CASSPPGQGDAGNEQFF
TRBJ1-1 | TRBV27 | CASSLATGGTEAFF
TRBJ1-1 | TRBV5-1 | CASSHRGTEAFF
TRBJ2-7 | TRBV11-2 | CASSTAGRLNEQYF
TRBJ2-7 | TRBV7-9 | CASSLKSRDSHYEQYF
TRBJ1-1 | TRBV20-1 | CSARPYTEAFF
TRBJ1-2 | TRBV28 | CASSLFRYGYTF
TRBJ2-3 | TRBV5-1 | CASSSSTDTQYF
TRBJ2-4 | TRBV9 | CASSGRPTGGNIQYF
TRBJ2-5 | TRBV9 | CASSVGSAGGPGETQYF
TRBJ2-2 | TRBV28 | CASSWSRGAAGELFF
TRBJ2-7 | TRBV5-1 | CASSLSTPSYEQYF
TRBJ2-1 | TRBV5-1 | CASRTGSYNEQFF
TRBJ2-2 | TRBV10-1 | CASSESLQGTGELFF
TRBJ1-2 | TRBV7-9 | CASSLVNTVVNYGYTF
TRBJ1-1 | TRBV19 | CASSIVHSEAFF
TRBJ2-7 | TRBV7-9 | CASSRTTTYEQYF
TRBJ2-7 | TRBV28 | CASSLPSVYEQYF
TRBJ2-7 | TRBV18 | CASSLDRASYEQYF
TRBJ1-4 | TRBV2 | CASSEVNRGISEKLFF
TRBJ2-5 | TRBV5-1 | CASSSYTGGSETQYF
TRBJ2-7 | TRBV6-5 | CASRPGQEAYEQYF
TRBJ1-1 | TRBV18 | CASSPTLNTEAFF
TRBJ1-4 | TRBV2 | CASRDRSLTNEKLFF
TRBJ1-3 | TRBV7-3 | CASSSTGQGAGNTIYF
TRBJ1-2 | TRBV5-4 | CASSFGRNYGYTF
TRBJ2-7 | TRBV6-5 | CASSTTGHYEQYF
TRBJ2-1 | TRBV5-1 | CASSLGRRISSYNEQFF
TRBJ1-4 | TRBV6-5 | CASRQGAEKLFF
TRBJ2-3 | TRBV27 | CASSLSIPGEVTDTQYF
TRBJ2-2 | TRBV7-7 | CASSLVDRGPTGELFF
TRBJ1-1 | TRBV12-5 | CASGFHDANTEAFF
TRBJ2-1 | TRBV6-5 | CASSYGGPTYNEQFF
TRBJ2-5 | TRBV30 | CAWTGGETQYF